This T cell receptor (beta chain) was found in a study of PD-1 blockade in classical Hodgkin lymphoma. General study points: Healthy donors were reported to have higher baseline TCR diversity than newly diagnosed patients. Those patients who began receiving nivolumab less than 1 year after ASCT had lower diversity, and they were excluded. Although disease activity or prior therapy may be involved, causes of the repertoire differences remain undefined. Complete responders' baseline diversity resembled that of newly diagnosed patients.

Clones were sequenced by immunoSEQ multiplex PCR, and TCRdb holds only the in-frame ones, with some missing. The sample has about 36,000 clones; 69% are singletons. This clone was found a few times. The antigen is undetermined. The J segment lost 6 bases and the V segment lost 8 bases, leaving 7 bases of the junction unmatched. The CDR3 consists of 12 residues. Germline CDR1 SGHTA, CDR2 FQGTGA. Relapses following autologous stem cell transplantation were seen in all patients, with brentuximab vedotin exposure varying. The sequence derives from a human donor with classical Hodgkin lymphoma. The chain carries TRBV7-3 and TRBJ2-7; 7 nucleotides line up with TRBD1. Sequenced material: peripheral blood mononuclear cells (PBMCs), taken before the second cycle of nivolumab. The CDR3 nucleotides are TGTGCCAGCCTAAAAGGGGGCGGCGAGCAGTACTTC. Amino acids: CASLKGGGEQYF.